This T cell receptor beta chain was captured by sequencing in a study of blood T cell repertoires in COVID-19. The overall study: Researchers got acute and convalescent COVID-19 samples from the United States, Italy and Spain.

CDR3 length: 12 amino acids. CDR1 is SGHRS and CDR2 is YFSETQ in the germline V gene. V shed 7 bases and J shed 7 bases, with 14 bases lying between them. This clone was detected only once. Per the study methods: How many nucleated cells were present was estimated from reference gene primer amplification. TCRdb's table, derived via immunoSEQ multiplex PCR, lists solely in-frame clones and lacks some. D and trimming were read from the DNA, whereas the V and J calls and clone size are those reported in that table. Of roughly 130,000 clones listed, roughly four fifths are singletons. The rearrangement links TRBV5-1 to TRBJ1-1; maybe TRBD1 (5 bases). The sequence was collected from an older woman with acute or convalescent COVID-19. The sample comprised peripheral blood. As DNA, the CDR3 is TGCGCCAGCTCGATTGGGACTTATGAAGCTTTCTTT. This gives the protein CASSIGTYEAFF. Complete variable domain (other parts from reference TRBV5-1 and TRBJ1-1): KAGVTQTPRYLIKTRGQQVTLSCSPISGHRSVSWYQQTPGQGLQFLFEYFSETQRNKGNFPGRFSGRQFSNSRSEMNVSTLELGDSALYLCASSIGTYEAFFGQGTRLTVV.